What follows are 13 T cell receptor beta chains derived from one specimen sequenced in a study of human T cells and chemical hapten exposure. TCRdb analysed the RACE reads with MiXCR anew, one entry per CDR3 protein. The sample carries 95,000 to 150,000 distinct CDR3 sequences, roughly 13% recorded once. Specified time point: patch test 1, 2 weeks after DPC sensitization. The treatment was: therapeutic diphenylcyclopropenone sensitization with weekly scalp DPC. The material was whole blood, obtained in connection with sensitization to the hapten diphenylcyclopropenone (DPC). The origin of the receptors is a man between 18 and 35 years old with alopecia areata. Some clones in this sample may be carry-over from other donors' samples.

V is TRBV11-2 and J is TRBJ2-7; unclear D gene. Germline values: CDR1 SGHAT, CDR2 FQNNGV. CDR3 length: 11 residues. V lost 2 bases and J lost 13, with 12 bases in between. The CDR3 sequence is CASSLLGDLYF. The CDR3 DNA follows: TGTGCCAGCAGCTTATTGGGCGACCTATACTTC.

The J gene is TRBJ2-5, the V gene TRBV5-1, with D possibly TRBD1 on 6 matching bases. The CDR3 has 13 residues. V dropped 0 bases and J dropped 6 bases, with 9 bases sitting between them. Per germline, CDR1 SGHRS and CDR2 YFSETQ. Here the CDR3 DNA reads TGCGCCAGCAGCTTGGACAGGGAAAAGACCCAGTACTTC. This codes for CASSLDREKTQYF.

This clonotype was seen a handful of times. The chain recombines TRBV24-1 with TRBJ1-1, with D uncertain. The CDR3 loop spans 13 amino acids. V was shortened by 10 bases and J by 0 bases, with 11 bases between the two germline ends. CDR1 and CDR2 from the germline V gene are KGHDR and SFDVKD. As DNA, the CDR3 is TGTGCCACGTCCTCCCACCTGAACACTGAAGCTTTCTTT. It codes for CATSSHLNTEAFF.

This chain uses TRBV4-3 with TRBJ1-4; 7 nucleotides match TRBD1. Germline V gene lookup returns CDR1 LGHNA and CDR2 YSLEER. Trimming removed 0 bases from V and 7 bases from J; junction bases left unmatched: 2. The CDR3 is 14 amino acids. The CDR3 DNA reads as TGCGCCAGCAGCCAAGAACAGGGGAGTGAAAAACTGTTTTTT. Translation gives CASSQEQGSEKLFF.

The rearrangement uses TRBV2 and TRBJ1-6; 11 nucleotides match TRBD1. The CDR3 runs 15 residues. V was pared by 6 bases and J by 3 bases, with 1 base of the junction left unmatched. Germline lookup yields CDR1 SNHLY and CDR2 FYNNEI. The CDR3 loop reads CASRGTGGYNSPLHF. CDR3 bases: TGTGCCAGCAGAGGGACAGGGGGCTATAATTCACCCCTCCACTTT.

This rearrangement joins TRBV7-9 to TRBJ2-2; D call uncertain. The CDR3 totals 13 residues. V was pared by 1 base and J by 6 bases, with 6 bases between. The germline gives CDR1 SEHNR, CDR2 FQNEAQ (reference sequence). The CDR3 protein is CASSLVSSGELFF. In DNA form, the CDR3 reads TGTGCCAGCAGCTTAGTCAGTTCCGGGGAGCTGTTTTTT.

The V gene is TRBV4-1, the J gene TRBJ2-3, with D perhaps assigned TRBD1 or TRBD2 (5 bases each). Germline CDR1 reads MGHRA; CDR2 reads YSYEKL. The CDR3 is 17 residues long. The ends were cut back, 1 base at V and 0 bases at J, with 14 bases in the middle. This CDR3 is CASSQVLGTTSTDTQYF. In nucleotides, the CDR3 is TGCGCCAGCAGCCAAGTCTTGGGGACCACTAGCACAGATACGCAGTATTTT.

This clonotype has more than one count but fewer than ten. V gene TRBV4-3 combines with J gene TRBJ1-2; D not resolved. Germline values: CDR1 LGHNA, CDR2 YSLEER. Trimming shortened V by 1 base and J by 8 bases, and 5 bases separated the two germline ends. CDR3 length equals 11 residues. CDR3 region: CASSQAGGYTF. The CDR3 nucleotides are TGCGCCAGCAGCCAAGCCGGCGGCTACACCTTC.

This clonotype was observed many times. CDR3 region: CASSGRDSILYNEQFF. CDR3 nucleotides: TGTGCCAGCAGTGGCCGGGACTCGATTCTCTACAATGAGCAGTTCTTC. The chain links TRBV14 to TRBJ2-1; tentative D call: TRBD2 (6 bases). V gave up 6 bases and J gave up 3 bases, with 18 bases separating them. Germline V CDR1 and CDR2: SGHDN, FVKESK. The CDR3 covers 16 residues.

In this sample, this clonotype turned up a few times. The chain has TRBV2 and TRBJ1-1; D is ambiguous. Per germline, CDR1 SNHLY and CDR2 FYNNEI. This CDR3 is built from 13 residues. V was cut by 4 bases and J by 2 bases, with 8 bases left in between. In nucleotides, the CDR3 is TGTGCCAGCAGTGGGCAGGCCAACACTGAAGCTTTCTTT. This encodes CASSGQANTEAFF.

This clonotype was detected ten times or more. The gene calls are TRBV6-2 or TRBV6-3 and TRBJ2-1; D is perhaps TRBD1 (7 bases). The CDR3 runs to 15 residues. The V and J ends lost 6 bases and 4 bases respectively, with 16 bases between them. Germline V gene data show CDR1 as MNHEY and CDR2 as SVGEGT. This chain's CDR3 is CASSYTGEEYNEQFF. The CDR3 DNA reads TGTGCCAGCAGCTATACAGGGGAGGAGTACAATGAGCAGTTCTTC.

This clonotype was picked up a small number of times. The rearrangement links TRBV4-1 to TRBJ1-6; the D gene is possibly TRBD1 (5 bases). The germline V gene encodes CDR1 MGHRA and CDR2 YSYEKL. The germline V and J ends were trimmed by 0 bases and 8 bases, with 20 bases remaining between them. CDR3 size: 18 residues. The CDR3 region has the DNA TGCGCCAGCAGCCAAGAGTGGGGCTGGACCCAAAAGGATTCACCCCTCCACTTT. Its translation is CASSQEWGWTQKDSPLHF.

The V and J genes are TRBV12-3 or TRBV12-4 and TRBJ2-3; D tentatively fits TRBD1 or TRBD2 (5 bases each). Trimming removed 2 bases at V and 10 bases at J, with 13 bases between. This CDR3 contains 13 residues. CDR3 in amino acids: CASSLIEGFAQYF. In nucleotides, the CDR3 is TGTGCCAGCAGTTTAATAGAGGGGTTCGCGCAGTATTTT.